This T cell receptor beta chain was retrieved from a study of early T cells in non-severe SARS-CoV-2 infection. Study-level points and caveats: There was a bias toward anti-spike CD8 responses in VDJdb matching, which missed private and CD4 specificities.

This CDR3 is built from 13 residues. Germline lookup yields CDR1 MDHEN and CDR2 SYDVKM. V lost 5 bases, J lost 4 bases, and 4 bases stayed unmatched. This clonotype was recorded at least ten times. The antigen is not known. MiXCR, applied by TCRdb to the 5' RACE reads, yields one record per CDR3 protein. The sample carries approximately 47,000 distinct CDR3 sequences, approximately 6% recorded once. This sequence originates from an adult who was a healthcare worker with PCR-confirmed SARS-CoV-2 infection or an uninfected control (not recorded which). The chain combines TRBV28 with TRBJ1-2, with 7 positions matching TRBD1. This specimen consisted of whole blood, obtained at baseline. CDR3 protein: CASSLDRAYGYTF. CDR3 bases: TGTGCCAGCAGTCTTGACAGGGCCTATGGCTACACCTTC.